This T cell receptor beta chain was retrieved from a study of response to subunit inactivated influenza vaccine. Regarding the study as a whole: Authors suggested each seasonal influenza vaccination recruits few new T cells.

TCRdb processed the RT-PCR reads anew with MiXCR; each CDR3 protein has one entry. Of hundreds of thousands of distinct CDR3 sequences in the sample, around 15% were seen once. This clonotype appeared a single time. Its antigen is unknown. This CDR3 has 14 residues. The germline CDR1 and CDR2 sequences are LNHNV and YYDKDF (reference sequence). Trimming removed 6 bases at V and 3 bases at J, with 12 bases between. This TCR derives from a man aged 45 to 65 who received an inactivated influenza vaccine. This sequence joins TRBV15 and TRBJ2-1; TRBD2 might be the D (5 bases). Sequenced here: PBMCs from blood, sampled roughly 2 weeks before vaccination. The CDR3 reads CATSFTGSYNEQFF. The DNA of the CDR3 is TGTGCCACCAGTTTTACGGGGAGCTACAATGAGCAGTTCTTC.